The clone carrying this T cell receptor (beta chain) was counted at least ten times. As yet, its antigen is unknown. Gene labels here are mouse ones. The DNA ends 4 residues before the CDR3 does, and the rest of the CDR3 is filled in from the germline J gene. Sorting relied on CD4, CD8alpha, NKG2D, NKG2ACE and other markers applied to pooled cutaneous lymph node cells. The source of the sample is a study of CD8+ T cells in alopecia areata. Study-level background: Each recipient was a roughly 6-10-week-old female C3H/HeJ mouse given skin from an approximately 6-13-month-old C3H/HeJ donor with spontaneous alopecia.

Study-level points and caveats: For lesional scalp, especially alopecia totalis/universalis, clonality was higher than in normal scalp. Scalp samples also yield sequences from resident alphabeta T cells of normal skin. Mice showed TCR sharing more clearly than patients did, possibly owing to HLA.

J lost 0 bases, V lost 5 bases, and 3 bases had no gene match. CDR1 NNHDY and CDR2 SYVADS come from the germline V gene. The CDR3 is 15 amino acids. Extracted RNA was reverse transcribed, and the resulting cDNA served as sequencing template. TCRdb keeps only in-frame clones here, not all; method: immunoSEQ multiplex PCR. Singletons are absent from the sample, which has approximately 19,000 clones. J is TRBJ2-4 and V is TRBV13-3, with 10 positions matching TRBD2. This TCR was sampled from a C3H/HeJ mouse with alopecia areata. The MHC haplotype of this mouse line is H2-k. Sequenced: CD8+ T cells sorted from a lymph node. The CDR3 here is CASRDWGTSQNTLYF. CDR3 DNA (partial): TGTGCCAGCAGGGACTGGGGGACTAGTCAAAAC.